Listed below are T cell receptor beta chains from one sample, sequenced in a study of preoperative IRX-2 immunotherapy in early breast cancer. TCRdb's table, derived via immunoSEQ multiplex PCR, lists solely in-frame clones and lacks some. The repertoire holds 5,000 to 6,500 clones, with around 75% as singletons. Sequences were derived from tumor tissue, sampled before IRX-2 immunotherapy. These receptors all come from a human donor with breast cancer. Each CDR3 is given with its conserved first and last residue. A D gene is named only where the DNA matches it firmly. Clone size is not always given. Where it is, it says once, few, many or a class for expanded clones.

>TRBJ2-3|TRBD2|TRBV11-3|few|19
CASSVDSGGVYPSTDTQYF
TGTGCCAGCAGCGTTGATAGCGGGGGGGTATACCCTAGCACAGATACGCAGTATTTT
>TRBJ1-1|TRBD1|TRBV6-8|-|17
CASSDQDRGRENTEAFF
TGTGCCAGCAGTGACCAGGACAGGGGGCGGGAGAACACTGAAGCTTTCTTT
>TRBJ2-7|-|TRBV11-3|-|14
CASSYRVPPYEQYF
TGTGCCAGCAGCTACCGGGTCCCTCCCTACGAGCAGTACTTC
>TRBJ1-4|TRBD1|TRBV5-1|-|14
CASSLTGGNEKLFF
TGCGCCAGCAGCTTGACAGGGGGCAATGAAAAACTGTTTTTT
>TRBJ1-2|TRBD1|TRBV19|-|15
CASSYRGPTNYGYTF
TGTGCCAGTAGCTACAGGGGCCCCACCAACTATGGCTACACCTTC
>TRBJ1-1|-|TRBV30|-|13
CAWSVGWSYEAFF
TGTGCCTGGAGTGTAGGTTGGTCCTATGAAGCTTTCTTT
>TRBJ2-7|TRBD1|TRBV18|-|13
CASSPGQGREQYF
TGTGCCAGCTCTCCTGGACAGGGGCGGGAGCAGTACTTC
>TRBJ2-5|-|TRBV30|-|14
CAWNRETGGETQYF
TGTGCCTGGAATAGGGAGACGGGCGGGGAGACCCAGTACTTC
>TRBJ2-3|TRBD2|TRBV15|-|17
CATSRDPASGELDTQYF
TGTGCCACCAGCAGAGATCCGGCTAGCGGGGAATTAGATACGCAGTATTTT
>TRBJ2-5|-|TRBV18|few|13
CASSSTVQETQYF
TGTGCCAGCTCATCGACAGTTCAAGAGACCCAGTACTTC
>TRBJ1-4|TRBD1|TRBV4-1|-|19
CASSQGRDRWGATNEKLFF
TGCGCCAGCAGCCAAGGCCGGGACAGGTGGGGCGCAACTAATGAAAAACTGTTTTTT
>TRBJ1-2|TRBD1|TRBV15|-|15
CATSKDRRDNYGYTF
TGTGCCACCAGCAAGGACAGGAGAGATAACTATGGCTACACCTTC
>TRBJ2-3|TRBD2|TRBV6-8|few|16
CASSNLLAGGLDTQYF
TGTGCCAGCAGTAACCTCCTAGCGGGGGGGCTAGATACGCAGTATTTT
>TRBJ1-1|TRBD1|TRBV29-1|-|14
CSVRQGQMNTEAFF
TGCAGCGTCAGACAGGGGCAGATGAACACTGAAGCTTTCTTT
>TRBJ2-1|TRBD1|TRBV5-1|-|15
CASSLAGQAFYEQFF
TGCGCCAGCAGCTTGGCGGGACAGGCTTTCTATGAGCAGTTCTTC
>TRBJ1-4|-|TRBV11-3|few|15
CASSFGRGEGEKLFF
TGTGCCAGCAGCTTCGGGAGGGGAGAAGGTGAAAAACTGTTTTTT
>TRBJ2-3|-|TRBV19|once|15
CASSMYRDNTDTQYF
TGTGCCAGTAGTATGTACCGGGACAACACAGATACGCAGTATTTT
>TRBJ1-4|-|TRBV19|large|13
CASSRGGVEKLFF
TGTGCCAGTAGCAGGGGCGGGGTTGAAAAACTGTTTTTT
>TRBJ2-3|-|TRBV28|-|16
CASRTRWLRGTDTQYF
TGTGCCAGCAGAACAAGATGGCTGCGGGGCACAGATACGCAGTATTTT
>TRBJ2-1|-|TRBV11-3|-|14
CASSAQGGYNEQFF
TGTGCCAGCAGCGCCCAGGGCGGGTACAATGAGCAGTTCTTC
>TRBJ2-3|-|TRBV7-1|-|15
CASSPGTAGTDTQYF
TGTGCCAGCAGCCCCGGGACCGCCGGCACAGATACGCAGTATTTT
>TRBJ2-1|-|TRBV7-6|-|15
CASSLMGSQYNEQFF
TGTGCCAGCAGCTTAATGGGGTCCCAGTACAATGAGCAGTTCTTC
>TRBJ2-6|-|TRBV19|-|17
CASSSRRVDSGANVLTF
TGTGCCAGTAGTTCTCGCCGCGTGGACTCTGGGGCCAACGTCCTGACTTTC
>TRBJ2-1|-|TRBV6-8|-|13
CASSDRPANEQFF
TGTGCCAGCAGTGATCGGCCTGCCAATGAGCAGTTCTTC
>TRBJ1-5|-|TRBV23-1|few|17
CASSQAVGSYSNQPQHF
TGCGCCAGCAGCCAAGCCGTCGGCAGCTATAGCAATCAGCCCCAGCATTTT
>TRBJ1-2|-|TRBV29-1|-|13
CSVERQLNYGYTF
TGCAGCGTTGAAAGACAGCTTAACTATGGCTACACCTTC
>TRBJ2-2|TRBD2|TRBV12-5|few|14
CASGRTPGTGELFF
TGTGCCAGCGGGAGGACACCGGGCACCGGGGAGCTGTTTTTT
>TRBJ1-1|-|TRBV11-3|-|15
CASRNKGGMNTEAFF
TGTGCCAGCAGAAATAAGGGGGGAATGAACACTGAAGCTTTCTTT
>TRBJ1-4|-|TRBV6-8|-|14
CAISQQYLGEKLFF
TGTGCCATCAGTCAACAGTATTTAGGTGAAAAACTGTTTTTT
>TRBJ2-7|-|TRBV7-1|-|14
CASSFGRGDYEQYF
TGTGCCAGCAGCTTTGGACGGGGCGATTACGAGCAGTACTTC
>TRBJ1-6|TRBD1|TRBV6-8|few|16
CASSRQGSSYNSPLHF
TGTGCCAGCAGTAGACAGGGGAGCTCCTATAATTCACCCCTCCACTTT
>TRBJ1-1|-|TRBV11-3|-|14
CASSRGHTNTEAFF
TGTGCCAGCAGCCGTGGACATACCAACACTGAAGCTTTCTTT
>TRBJ1-4|-|TRBV28|-|15
CASAASLSGNEKLFF
TGTGCCAGCGCCGCTTCCCTTAGCGGTAATGAAAAACTGTTTTTT
>TRBJ2-1|TRBD2|TRBV11-3|few|14
CASSPGTSYNEQFF
TGTGCCAGCAGCCCAGGGACTAGTTACAATGAGCAGTTCTTC
>TRBJ2-3|TRBD2|TRBV5-1|-|16
CASSLPLSGGADTQYF
TGCGCCAGCAGCCTCCCCCTTAGCGGGGGGGCAGATACGCAGTATTTT
>TRBJ2-7|TRBD1|TRBV4-1|-|17
CASSQDLTGVFSYEQYF
TGCGCCAGCAGCCAAGATCTTACAGGGGTCTTCTCCTACGAGCAGTACTTC
>TRBJ2-1|TRBD1|TRBV28|-|12
CASSFRQGRKFF
TGTGCCAGCAGTTTCCGACAGGGTAGGAAGTTCTTC
>TRBJ1-6|-|TRBV7-7|-|14
CASSLVMGNSPLHF
TGTGCCAGCAGCTTGGTGATGGGCAATTCACCCCTCCACTTT
>TRBJ1-3|-|TRBV30|few|14
CALSRGQGGNTIYF
TGTGCCTTGTCGCGGGGGCAGGGTGGAAACACCATATATTTT
>TRBJ1-2|-|TRBV18|-|14
CASSPEASGGGYTF
TGTGCCAGCTCACCCGAAGCGAGCGGCGGAGGCTACACCTTC
>TRBJ1-2|-|TRBV6-8|-|12
CASSRGDYGYTF
TGTGCCAGCAGTAGAGGGGACTATGGCTACACCTTC
>TRBJ1-6|-|TRBV25-1|-|13
CASSRGYNSPLHF
TGTGCCAGCAGTCGGGGCTATAATTCACCCCTCCACTTT
>TRBJ1-1|-|TRBV19|-|15
CASSSWRAMNTEAFF
TGTGCCAGTAGTAGCTGGCGGGCTATGAACACTGAAGCTTTCTTT
>TRBJ2-7|-|TRBV1|-|15
CASSQAGTGTYEQYF
TGCGCCAGCAGCCAAGCCGGGACAGGAACCTACGAGCAGTACTTC
>TRBJ2-2|-|TRBV7-6|-|15
CASTLGGRWSGELFF
TGTGCCAGCACCCTGGGTGGCCGGTGGTCCGGGGAGCTGTTTTTT
>TRBJ1-4|-|TRBV5-1|-|14
CATQKDSTSEKLFF
TGCGCCACCCAAAAGGACAGTACTAGCGAAAAACTGTTTTTT
>TRBJ1-1|TRBD1|TRBV15|medium-sized|15
CATSRGQGWGTEAFF
TGTGCCACCAGCAGGGGACAGGGATGGGGCACTGAAGCTTTCTTT
>TRBJ1-5|TRBD1|TRBV19|few|14
CASRTTGEGQPQHF
TGTGCCAGTAGGACTACAGGGGAAGGCCAGCCCCAGCATTTT
>TRBJ2-7|-|TRBV6-8|-|12
CASRRQVGVQYF
TGTGCCAGCCGCCGACAGGTCGGAGTGCAGTACTTC
>TRBJ1-6|-|TRBV7-6|-|14
CASSLEGVGSPLHF
TGTGCCAGCAGCTTAGAGGGAGTTGGTTCACCCCTCCACTTT
>TRBJ1-4|-|TRBV1|-|16
CASSPDRVATNEKLFF
TGCGCCAGCAGCCCCGACAGGGTCGCAACTAATGAAAAACTGTTTTTT